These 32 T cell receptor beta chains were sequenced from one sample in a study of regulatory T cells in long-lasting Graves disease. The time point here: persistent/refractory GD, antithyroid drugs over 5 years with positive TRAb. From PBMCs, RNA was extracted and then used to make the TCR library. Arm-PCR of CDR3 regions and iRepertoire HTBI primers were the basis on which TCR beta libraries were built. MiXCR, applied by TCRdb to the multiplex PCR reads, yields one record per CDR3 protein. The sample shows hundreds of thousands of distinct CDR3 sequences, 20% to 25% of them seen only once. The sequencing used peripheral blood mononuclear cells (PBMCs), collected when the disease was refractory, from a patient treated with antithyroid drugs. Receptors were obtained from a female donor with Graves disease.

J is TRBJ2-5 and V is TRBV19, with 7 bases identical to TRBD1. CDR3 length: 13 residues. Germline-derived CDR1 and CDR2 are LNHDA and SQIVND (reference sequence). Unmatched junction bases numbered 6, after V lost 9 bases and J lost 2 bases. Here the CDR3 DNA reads TGTGCCAGCTCCGACAGGGTACAAGAGACCCAGTACTTC. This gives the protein CASSDRVQETQYF. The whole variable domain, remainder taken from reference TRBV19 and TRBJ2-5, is DGGITQSPKYLFRKEGQNVTLSCEQNLNHDAMYWYRQDPGQGLRLIYYSQIVNDFQKGDIAEGYSVSREKKESFPLTVTSAQKNPTAFYLCASSDRVQETQYFGPGTRLLVL.

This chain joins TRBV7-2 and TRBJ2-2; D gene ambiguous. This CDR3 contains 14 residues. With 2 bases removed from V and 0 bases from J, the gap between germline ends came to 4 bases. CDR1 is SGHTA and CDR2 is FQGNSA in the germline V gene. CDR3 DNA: TGTGCCAGCAGCTTATTGCCGAACACCGGGGAGCTGTTTTTT. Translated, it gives CASSLLPNTGELFF.

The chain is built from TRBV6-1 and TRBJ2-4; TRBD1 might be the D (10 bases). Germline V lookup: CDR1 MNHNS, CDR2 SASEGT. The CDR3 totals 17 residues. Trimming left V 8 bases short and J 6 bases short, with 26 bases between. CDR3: CASSPAGGQGMRNIQYF. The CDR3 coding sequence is TGTGCCAGCTCACCAGCGGGGGGACAGGGGATGAGAAACATTCAGTACTTC.

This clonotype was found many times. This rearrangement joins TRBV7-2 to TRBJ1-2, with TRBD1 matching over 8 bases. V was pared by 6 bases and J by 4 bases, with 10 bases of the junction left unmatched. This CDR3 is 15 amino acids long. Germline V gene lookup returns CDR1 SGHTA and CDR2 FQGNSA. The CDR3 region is CASSAGGSSGYGYTF. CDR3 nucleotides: TGTGCCAGCAGTGCAGGGGGCAGTTCGGGCTATGGCTACACCTTC.

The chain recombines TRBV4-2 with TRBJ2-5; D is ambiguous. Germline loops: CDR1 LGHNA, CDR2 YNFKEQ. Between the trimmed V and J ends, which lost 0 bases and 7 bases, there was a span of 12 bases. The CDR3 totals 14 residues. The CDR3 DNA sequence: TGTGCCAGCAGCCAAGACCTTACAGAAGTGACCCAGTACTTC. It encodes CASSQDLTEVTQYF.

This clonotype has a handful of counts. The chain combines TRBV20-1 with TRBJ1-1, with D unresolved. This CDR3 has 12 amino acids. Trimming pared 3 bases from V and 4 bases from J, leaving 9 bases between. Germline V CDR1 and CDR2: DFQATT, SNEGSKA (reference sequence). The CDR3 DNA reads TGCAGTGCTAGTGTCAGCGGCACTGAAGCTTTCTTT. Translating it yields CSASVSGTEAFF.

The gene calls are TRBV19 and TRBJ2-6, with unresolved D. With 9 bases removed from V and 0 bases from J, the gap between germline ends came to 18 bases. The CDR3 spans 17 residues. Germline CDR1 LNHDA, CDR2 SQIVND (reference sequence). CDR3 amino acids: CASPRKGFSSGANVLTF. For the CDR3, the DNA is TGTGCCAGCCCCCGGAAGGGATTCAGCTCTGGGGCCAACGTCCTGACTTTC.

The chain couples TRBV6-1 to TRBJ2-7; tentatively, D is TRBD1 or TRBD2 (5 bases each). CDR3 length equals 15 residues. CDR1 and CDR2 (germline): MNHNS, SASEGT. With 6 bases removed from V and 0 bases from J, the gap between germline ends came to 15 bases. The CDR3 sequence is CASSPLSGPSYEQYF. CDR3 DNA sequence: TGTGCCAGCAGCCCGTTGTCGGGACCCTCCTACGAGCAGTACTTC.

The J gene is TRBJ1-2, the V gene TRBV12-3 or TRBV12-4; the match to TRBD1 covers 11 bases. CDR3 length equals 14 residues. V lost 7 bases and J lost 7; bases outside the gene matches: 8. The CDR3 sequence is CASTVGQGAFGYTF. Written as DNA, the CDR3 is TGTGCCAGCACCGTCGGACAGGGGGCTTTTGGCTACACCTTC.

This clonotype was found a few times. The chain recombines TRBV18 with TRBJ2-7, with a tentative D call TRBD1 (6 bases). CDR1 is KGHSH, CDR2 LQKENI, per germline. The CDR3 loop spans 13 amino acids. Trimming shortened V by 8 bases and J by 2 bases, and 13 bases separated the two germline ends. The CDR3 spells CASSRGSPYEQYF. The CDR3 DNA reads TGTGCCAGCAGTAGGGGGAGCCCCTACGAGCAGTACTTC.

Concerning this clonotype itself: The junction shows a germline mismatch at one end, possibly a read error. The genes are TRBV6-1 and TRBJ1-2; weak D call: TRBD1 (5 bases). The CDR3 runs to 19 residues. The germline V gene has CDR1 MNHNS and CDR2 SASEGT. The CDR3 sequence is CASTPSGARRGKANYGCTF. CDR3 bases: TGTGCCAGCACTCCCTCCGGAGCGAGGAGGGGAAAAGCTAACTATGGCTGCACCTTC.

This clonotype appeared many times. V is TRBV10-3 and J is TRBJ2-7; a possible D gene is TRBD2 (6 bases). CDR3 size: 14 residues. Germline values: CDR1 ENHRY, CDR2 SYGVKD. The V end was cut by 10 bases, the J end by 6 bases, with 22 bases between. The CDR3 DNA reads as TGTGCCACCACCGGCTCCGGGGAGGTAGGCGAGCAGTACTTC. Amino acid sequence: CATTGSGEVGEQYF.

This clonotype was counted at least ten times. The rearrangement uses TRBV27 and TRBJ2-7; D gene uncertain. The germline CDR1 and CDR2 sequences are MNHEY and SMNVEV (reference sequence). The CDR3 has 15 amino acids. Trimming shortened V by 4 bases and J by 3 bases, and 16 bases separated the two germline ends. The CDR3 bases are TGTGCCAGCAGTTCCCGAGCCACCACCAACTACGAGCAGTACTTC. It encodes CASSSRATTNYEQYF.

Here the CDR3 DNA reads TGCGCCAGCAGCCTGGGGGGTGAAAGCTCCTACGAGCAGTACTTC. Translated: CASSLGGESSYEQYF. This rearrangement joins TRBV5-1 to TRBJ2-7, with D maybe TRBD2 (6 bases). Germline V gives CDR1 SGHRS, CDR2 YFSETQ. The V gene lost 4 bases and the J gene lost 0 bases, with 14 bases spanning the gap. This CDR3 is 15 amino acids long. Full variable domain (missing parts from reference TRBV5-1 and TRBJ2-7): KAGVTQTPRYLIKTRGQQVTLSCSPISGHRSVSWYQQTPGQGLQFLFEYFSETQRNKGNFPGRFSGRQFSNSRSEMNVSTLELGDSALYLCASSLGGESSYEQYFGPGTRLTVT.

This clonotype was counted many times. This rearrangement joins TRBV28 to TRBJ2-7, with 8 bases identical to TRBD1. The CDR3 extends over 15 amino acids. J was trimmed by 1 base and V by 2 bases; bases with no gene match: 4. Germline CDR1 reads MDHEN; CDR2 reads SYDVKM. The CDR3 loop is CASSLNWDRSYEQYF. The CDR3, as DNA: TGTGCCAGCAGTTTAAATTGGGACAGGTCCTACGAGCAGTACTTC.

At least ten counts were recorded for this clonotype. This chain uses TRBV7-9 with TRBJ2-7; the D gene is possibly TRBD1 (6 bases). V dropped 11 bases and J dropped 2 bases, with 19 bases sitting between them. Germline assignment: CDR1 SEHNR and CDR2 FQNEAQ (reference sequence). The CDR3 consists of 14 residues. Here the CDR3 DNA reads TGTGCCCGTATTGGAAGGGGGAGTCCCTACGAGCAGTACTTC. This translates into CARIGRGSPYEQYF.

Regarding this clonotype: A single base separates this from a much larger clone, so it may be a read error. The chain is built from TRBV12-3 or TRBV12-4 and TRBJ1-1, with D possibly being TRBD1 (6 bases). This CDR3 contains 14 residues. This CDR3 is CASSPVRGNTEASF. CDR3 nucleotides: TGTGCCAGCAGCCCCGTGAGGGGGAACACTGAAGCTTCCTTT.

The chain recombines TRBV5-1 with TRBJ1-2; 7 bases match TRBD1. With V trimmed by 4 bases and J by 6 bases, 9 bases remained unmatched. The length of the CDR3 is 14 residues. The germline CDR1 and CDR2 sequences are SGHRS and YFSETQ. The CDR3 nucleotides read TGCGCCAGCAGCCCCTCAGGGGGACAGAATGGCTACACCTTC. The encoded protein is CASSPSGGQNGYTF.

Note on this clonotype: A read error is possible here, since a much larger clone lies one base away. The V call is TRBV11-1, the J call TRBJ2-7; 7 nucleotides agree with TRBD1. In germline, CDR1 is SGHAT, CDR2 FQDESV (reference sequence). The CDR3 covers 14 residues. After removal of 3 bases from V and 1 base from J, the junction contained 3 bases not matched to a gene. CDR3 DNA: TGTGCCAGCAGCTTCGCGACAGGGTCCTACGAGCAGTACTTC. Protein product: CASSFATGSYEQYF.

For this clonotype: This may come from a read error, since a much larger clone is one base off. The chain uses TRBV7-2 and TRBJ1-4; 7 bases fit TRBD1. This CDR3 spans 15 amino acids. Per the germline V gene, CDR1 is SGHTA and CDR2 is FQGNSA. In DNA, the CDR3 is TGTGCCAGCAGCTTAGAGGGACAGCCTAATGAAGAACTGTTTTTT. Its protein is CASSLEGQPNEELFF.

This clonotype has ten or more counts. CDR3 DNA sequence: TGTGCCAGCAAAGGGGTGGATCAGCCCCAGCATTTT. This gives the protein CASKGVDQPQHF. The chain employs TRBV19 and TRBJ1-5, with a tentative D call TRBD1 (5 bases). The CDR3 covers 12 residues. Trimming removed 9 bases from V and 5 bases from J, with 11 bases in between. Germline loops: CDR1 LNHDA, CDR2 SQIVND (reference sequence).

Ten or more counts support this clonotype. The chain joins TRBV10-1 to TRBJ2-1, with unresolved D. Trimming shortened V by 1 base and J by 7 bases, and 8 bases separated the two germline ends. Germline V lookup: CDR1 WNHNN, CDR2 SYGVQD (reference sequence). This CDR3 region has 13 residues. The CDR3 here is CASSELGRNEQFF. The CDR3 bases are TGCGCCAGCAGTGAGTTGGGTCGGAATGAGCAGTTCTTC.

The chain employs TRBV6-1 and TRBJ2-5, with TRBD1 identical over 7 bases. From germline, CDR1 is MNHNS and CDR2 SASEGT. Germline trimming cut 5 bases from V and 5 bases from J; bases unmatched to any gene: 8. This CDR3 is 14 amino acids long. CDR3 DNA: TGTGCCAGCAGTACGACAGGGCGGCGGGAGACCCAGTACTTC. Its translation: CASSTTGRRETQYF.

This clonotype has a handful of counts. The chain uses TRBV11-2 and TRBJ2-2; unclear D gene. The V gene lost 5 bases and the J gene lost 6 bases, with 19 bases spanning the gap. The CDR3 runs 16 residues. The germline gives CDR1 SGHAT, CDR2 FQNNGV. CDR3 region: CASSLGSLESAGELFF. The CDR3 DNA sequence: TGTGCCAGCAGCCTTGGATCCCTCGAGTCCGCCGGGGAGCTGTTTTTT.

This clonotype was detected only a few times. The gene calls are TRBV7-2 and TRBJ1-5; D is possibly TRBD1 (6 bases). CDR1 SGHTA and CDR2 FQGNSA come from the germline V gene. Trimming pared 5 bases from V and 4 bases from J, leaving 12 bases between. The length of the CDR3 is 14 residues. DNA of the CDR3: TGTGCCAGCAGCAGGACAGTTCCGAATCAGCCCCAGCATTTT. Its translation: CASSRTVPNQPQHF.

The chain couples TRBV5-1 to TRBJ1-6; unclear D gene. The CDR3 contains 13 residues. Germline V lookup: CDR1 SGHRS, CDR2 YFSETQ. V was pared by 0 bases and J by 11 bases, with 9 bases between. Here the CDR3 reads CASSLDLDPPLHF. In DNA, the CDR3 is TGCGCCAGCAGCTTGGACCTAGACCCACCCCTCCACTTT.

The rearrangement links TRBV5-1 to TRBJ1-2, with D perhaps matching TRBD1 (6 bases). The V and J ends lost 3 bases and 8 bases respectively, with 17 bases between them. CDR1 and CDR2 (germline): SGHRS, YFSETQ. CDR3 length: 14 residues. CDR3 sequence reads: CASSSSGGTRGYTF. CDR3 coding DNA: TGCGCCAGCAGCTCAAGCGGGGGGACACGGGGCTACACCTTC.

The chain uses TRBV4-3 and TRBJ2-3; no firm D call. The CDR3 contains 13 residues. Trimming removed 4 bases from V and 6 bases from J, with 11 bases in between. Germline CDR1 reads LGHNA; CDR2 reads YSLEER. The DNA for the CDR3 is TGCGCCAGCAGCCCTGCTACAGTCGATACGCAGTATTTT. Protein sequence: CASSPATVDTQYF.

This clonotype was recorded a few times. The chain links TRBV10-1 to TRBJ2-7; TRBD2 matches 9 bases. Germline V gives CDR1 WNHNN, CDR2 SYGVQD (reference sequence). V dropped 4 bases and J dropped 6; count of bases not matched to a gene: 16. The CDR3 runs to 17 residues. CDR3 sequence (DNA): TGCGCCAGCAGTGGGGGACACCCGGGACTAGCATCTACCGAGCAGTACTTC. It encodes CASSGGHPGLASTEQYF.

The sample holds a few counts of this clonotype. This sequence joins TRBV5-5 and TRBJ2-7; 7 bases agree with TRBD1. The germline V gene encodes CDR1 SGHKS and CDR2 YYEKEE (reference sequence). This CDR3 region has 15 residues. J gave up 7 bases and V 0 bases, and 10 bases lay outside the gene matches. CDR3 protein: CASSLDSGGLGEQYF. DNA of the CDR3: TGTGCCAGCAGCTTGGATTCAGGGGGATTGGGAGAGCAGTACTTC.

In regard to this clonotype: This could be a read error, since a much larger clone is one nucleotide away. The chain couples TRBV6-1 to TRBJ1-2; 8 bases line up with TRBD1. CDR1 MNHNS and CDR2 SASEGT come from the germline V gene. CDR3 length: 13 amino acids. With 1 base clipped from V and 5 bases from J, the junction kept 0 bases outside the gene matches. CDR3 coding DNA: TGTGCCAGCAGTGAAGGGACAGGGTATGGCTACACCTTC. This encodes CASSEGTGYGYTF.

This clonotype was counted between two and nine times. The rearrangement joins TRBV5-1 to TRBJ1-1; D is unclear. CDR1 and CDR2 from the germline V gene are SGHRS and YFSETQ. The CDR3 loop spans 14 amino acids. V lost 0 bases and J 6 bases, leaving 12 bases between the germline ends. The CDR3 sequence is CASSLVGVSSEAFF. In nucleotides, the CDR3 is TGCGCCAGCAGCTTGGTTGGAGTAAGCTCTGAAGCTTTCTTT.